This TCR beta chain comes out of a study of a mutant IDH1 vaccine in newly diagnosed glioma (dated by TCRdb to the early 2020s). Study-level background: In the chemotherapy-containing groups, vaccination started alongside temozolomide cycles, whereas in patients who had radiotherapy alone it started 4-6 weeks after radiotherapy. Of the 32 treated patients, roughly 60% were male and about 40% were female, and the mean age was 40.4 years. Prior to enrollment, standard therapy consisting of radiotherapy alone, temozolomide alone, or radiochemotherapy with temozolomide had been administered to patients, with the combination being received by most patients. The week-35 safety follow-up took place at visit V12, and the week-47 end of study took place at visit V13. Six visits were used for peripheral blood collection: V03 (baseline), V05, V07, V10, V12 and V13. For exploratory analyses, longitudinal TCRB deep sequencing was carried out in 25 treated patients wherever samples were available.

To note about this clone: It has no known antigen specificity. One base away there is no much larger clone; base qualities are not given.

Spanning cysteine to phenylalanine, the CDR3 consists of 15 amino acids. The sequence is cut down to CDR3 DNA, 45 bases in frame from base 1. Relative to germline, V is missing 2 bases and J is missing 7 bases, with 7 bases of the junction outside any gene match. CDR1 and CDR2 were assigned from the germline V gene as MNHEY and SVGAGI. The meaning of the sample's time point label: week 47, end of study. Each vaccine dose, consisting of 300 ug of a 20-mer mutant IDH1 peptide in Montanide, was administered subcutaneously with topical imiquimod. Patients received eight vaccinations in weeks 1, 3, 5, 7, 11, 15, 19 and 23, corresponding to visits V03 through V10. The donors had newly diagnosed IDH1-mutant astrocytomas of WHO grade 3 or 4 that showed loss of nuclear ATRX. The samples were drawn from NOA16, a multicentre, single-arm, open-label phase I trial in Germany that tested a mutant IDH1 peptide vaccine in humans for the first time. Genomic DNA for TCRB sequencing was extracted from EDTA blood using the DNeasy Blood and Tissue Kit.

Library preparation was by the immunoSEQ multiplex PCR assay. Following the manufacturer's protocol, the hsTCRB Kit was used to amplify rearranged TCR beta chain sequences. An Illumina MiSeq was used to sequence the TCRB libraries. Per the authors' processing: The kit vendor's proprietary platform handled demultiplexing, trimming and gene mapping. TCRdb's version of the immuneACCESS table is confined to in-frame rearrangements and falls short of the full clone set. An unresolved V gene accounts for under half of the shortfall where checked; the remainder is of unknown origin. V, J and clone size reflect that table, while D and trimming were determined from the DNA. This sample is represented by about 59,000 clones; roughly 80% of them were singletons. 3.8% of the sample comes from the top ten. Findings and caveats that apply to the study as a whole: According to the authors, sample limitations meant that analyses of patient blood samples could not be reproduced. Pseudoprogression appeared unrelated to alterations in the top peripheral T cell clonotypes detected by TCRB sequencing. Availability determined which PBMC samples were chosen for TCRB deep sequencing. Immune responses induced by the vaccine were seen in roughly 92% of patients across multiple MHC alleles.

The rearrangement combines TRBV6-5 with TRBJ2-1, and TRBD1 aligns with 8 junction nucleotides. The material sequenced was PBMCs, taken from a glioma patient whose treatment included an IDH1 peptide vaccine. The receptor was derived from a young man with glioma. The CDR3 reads CASSYRTGQGNEQFF. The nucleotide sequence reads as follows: TGTGCCAGCAGTTACAGGACAGGGCAGGGGAATGAGCAGTTCTTC.